This TCR beta chain was obtained from a study of control samples from healthy donors and cancer patients. Measured with immunoSEQ multiplex PCR; TCRdb has only the in-frame clones, and not every one. The table includes 130,000 to 150,000 clones, roughly 90% detected once. This CDR3 region has 14 residues. CDR1 SGHTA and CDR2 FQGNSA come from the germline V gene. V was clipped by 3 bases and J by 4 bases, with 11 bases between them. This clonotype was sampled from a man aged 25 to 45 in good health. V gene TRBV7-2 combines with J gene TRBJ2-3, with TRBD1 as a possible D gene (5 bases). Sequencing was performed on blood. The CDR3 DNA reads TGTGCCAGCAGCTTGGAGCAGGGCTCAGATACGCAGTATTTT. Protein product: CASSLEQGSDTQYF.